What follows are 11 T cell receptor beta chains derived from one specimen sequenced in a study of T cell responses to AZD1222 COVID-19 vaccine. The table came from immunoSEQ multiplex PCR; TCRdb's copy has only in-frame clones and leaves some out. The data hold 150,000 or so clones, with about nine tenths observed a single time. Material: peripheral blood, obtained 28 days after the second AZD1222 dose. These receptors were collected from an adult who received the AZD1222 COVID-19 vaccine.

J is TRBJ1-5 and V is TRBV6-2 or TRBV6-3, with TRBD1 matching over 12 bases. The J segment lost 1 base and the V segment lost 2 bases, leaving 6 bases of the junction unmatched. Germline assignment: CDR1 MNHEY and CDR2 SVGEGT. The CDR3 sequence is 18 residues long. The CDR3 sequence is CASSYRPGQGASNQPQHF. CDR3 DNA sequence: TGTGCCAGCAGTTACCGTCCGGGACAGGGGGCGAGCAATCAGCCCCAGCATTTT.

The chain is built from TRBV18 and TRBJ2-2, with D perhaps given as TRBD1 or TRBD2 (5 bases each). Trimming shortened V by 5 bases and J by 5 bases, and 15 bases separated the two germline ends. The CDR3 runs to 15 residues. Germline V gene lookup returns CDR1 KGHSH and CDR2 LQKENI. Here the CDR3 DNA reads TGTGCCAGCTCAGCCGGGACCCCGGGGACCGGGGAGCTGTTTTTT. It is translated as CASSAGTPGTGELFF.

The chain joins TRBV12-3 or TRBV12-4 to TRBJ1-2, with D unresolved. This CDR3 is 10 amino acids long. With 9 bases removed from V and 4 bases from J, the gap between germline ends came to 6 bases. CDR3 region: CASPLYGYTF. In DNA, the CDR3 is TGTGCCAGTCCCCTCTATGGCTACACCTTC.

This chain joins TRBV19 and TRBJ2-5; 11 bases are shared with TRBD1. The germline CDR1 and CDR2 sequences are LNHDA and SQIVND (reference sequence). Trimming took 5 bases from V and 3 from J; bases not matched to a gene: 8. The CDR3 is made up of 16 amino acids. CDR3 coding DNA: TGTGCCAGTAGTCTCACCGGGACAGGGGGAGAAGAGACCCAGTACTTC. Translated: CASSLTGTGGEETQYF.

The chain recombines TRBV2 with TRBJ1-3; 7 bases fit TRBD1. The length of the CDR3 is 15 residues. The germline gives CDR1 SNHLY, CDR2 FYNNEI. V lost 4 bases, J lost 1 base, and 4 bases stayed unmatched. CDR3 in DNA: TGTGCCAGCAGTGCAACAGGGGCGTCTGGAAACACCATATATTTT. Its protein is CASSATGASGNTIYF.

CDR3 loop: CSASQGGGNTDTQYF. The CDR3 DNA reads TGCAGTGCTAGTCAGGGAGGAGGGAACACAGATACGCAGTATTTT. This chain links TRBV20-1 with TRBJ2-3; D might be TRBD2 (6 bases). Between the trimmed V and J ends, which lost 3 bases and 2 bases, there was a span of 15 bases. Germline V CDR1 and CDR2: DFQATT, SNEGSKA (reference sequence). This CDR3 has 15 residues.

The V and J genes are TRBV19 and TRBJ1-5; D is undetermined. CDR3 size: 14 residues. Looked up from germline, CDR1 is LNHDA and CDR2 is SQIVND (reference sequence). V dropped 3 bases and J dropped 16 bases, with 22 bases sitting between them. CDR3 sequence: CASSMISSAVGSHF. The CDR3 coding sequence is TGTGCCAGTAGTATGATCAGCTCGGCCGTAGGATCACATTTT.

V usage is TRBV7-6 and J usage is TRBJ2-3; D is possibly TRBD2 (5 bases). Germline CDR1 and CDR2: SGHVS and FNYEAQ. V gave up 1 base and J gave up 4 bases, with 15 bases separating them. The CDR3 is 16 amino acids. CDR3 protein: CASSLGNGLAADTQYF. The CDR3 DNA reads as TGTGCCAGCAGCTTAGGTAACGGCCTAGCCGCAGATACGCAGTATTTT.

This clone has just one count. The genes are TRBV7-3 and TRBJ2-3; 14 nucleotides align to TRBD2. The CDR3 has 17 amino acids. After removal of 4 bases from V and 6 bases from J, the junction contained 9 bases not matched to a gene. CDR1 is SGHTA, CDR2 FQGTGA, per germline. Here the CDR3 DNA reads TGTGCCAGCAGCTCCCCGACTAGCGGGAGGGCCAAGGATACGCAGTATTTT. It yields the protein CASSSPTSGRAKDTQYF.

V and J are TRBV7-2 and TRBJ1-5; 7 bases are a match to TRBD1. The CDR3 spans 14 residues. The V gene end was trimmed by 6 bases and the J gene end by 5 bases; junction bases not matched to a gene: 7. CDR1 and CDR2 from the germline V gene are SGHTA and FQGNSA. The CDR3 region is CASSTRQGDQPQHF. CDR3 DNA: TGTGCCAGCAGTACCCGACAGGGTGATCAGCCCCAGCATTTT.

The V and J genes are TRBV18 and TRBJ2-5; D not resolved. Trimming took off 4 bases at V and 2 bases at J, with 2 bases between the two ends. CDR3 length: 11 residues. CDR1 and CDR2 (germline): KGHSH, LQKENI. This chain's CDR3 is CASSLQETQYF. The CDR3 nucleotides are TGTGCCAGCTCACTTCAAGAGACCCAGTACTTC.